This T cell receptor beta chain was sequenced in a study of beta chain features in type 1 diabetes. Study-level background: There were some 110 million sorted cells examined across all samples. Overall study findings and caveats: VDJ junctions sequenced from type 1 diabetes patients showed fewer insertions and more deletions. An over-representation of cells with high TCR expression could result from cDNA sequencing.

V was clipped by 5 bases and J by 1 base, with 12 bases between them. CDR3 length equals 14 residues. CDR1 is MDHEN, CDR2 SYDVKM, per germline. cDNA synthesis used the whole RNA isolate, giving expressed TCRB sequences. The data were produced by immunoSEQ multiplex PCR, yet TCRdb's version contains in-frame clones alone and is incomplete. The sample has about 360,000 clones; over 10% are singletons. Concerning this clone itself: Its matching antigen is unknown.

This TCR was sampled from a man aged 18 to 30 in good health. This chain connects TRBV28 to TRBJ2-7; a weak D match, TRBD2 (6 bases). Sequencing input: naive CD4+ T cells from blood. CDR3 loop: CASSRRGRSYEQYF. CDR3 nucleotide sequence: TGTGCCAGCAGTCGGAGAGGGAGGTCCTACGAGCAGTACTTC.